The T cell receptor beta chain under discussion was sequenced for a study of neurological immune-mediated disorders. General study findings and limits: The multiple sclerosis repertoire cluster was not associated with any clinical or MRI feature.

Details on this clonotype: Antigen specificity is unknown.

MiXCR, applied by TCRdb to the 5' RACE reads, yields one record per CDR3 protein. The sample contains about 52,000 distinct CDR3 sequences, 3.6% of which appear only once. Deletions cut 2 bases from V and 4 bases from J, with 8 bases between. CDR1 MNHEY and CDR2 SMNVEV come from the germline V gene (reference sequence). This CDR3 spans 13 amino acids. Unsorted libraries came from 2 million PBMCs stored at -80 °C. This TCR came from a young man with multiple sclerosis. The sample comprised PBMCs. This rearrangement joins TRBV27 to TRBJ1-2, with D tentatively TRBD1 (5 bases). CDR3 in DNA: TGTGCCAGCAGTTTAAAAAGGGGCTATGGCTACACCTTC. It yields the protein CASSLKRGYGYTF.